This T cell receptor beta chain is from a study of PD-L1 blockade in urothelial cancer. Study-level information: Most of the 29 patients were men who had bladder-origin urothelial cancer. Study patients had been treated with 0 to 3 previous chemotherapy regimens.

Only one count was recorded for this clone. This CDR3 has 13 amino acids. V lost 4 bases and J lost 4, with 7 bases in between. Germline V gene lookup returns CDR1 MGHDK and CDR2 SYGVNS. The time point denotes: peripheral blood 6 weeks after treatment start. Clones were sequenced by immunoSEQ multiplex PCR, and TCRdb holds only the in-frame ones, with some missing. Altogether about 91,000 clones are present, around 78% being singletons, with the ten largest covering approximately 8.4%. V usage is TRBV25-1 and J usage is TRBJ2-2; D may be TRBD2 (5 bases). The sample in question was PBMCs, obtained around atezolizumab (anti-PD-L1) treatment. This clonotype was obtained from a man in his 70s with urothelial cancer. The CDR3 here is CASSGGLTGELFF. The DNA of the CDR3 is TGTGCCAGCAGTGGAGGGCTCACCGGGGAGCTGTTTTTT. The full variable domain, with the rest looked up from reference TRBV25-1 and TRBJ2-2, is EADIYQTPRYLVIGTGKKITLECSQTMGHDKMYWYQQDPGMELHLIHYSYGVNSTEKGDLSSESTVSRIRTEHFPLTLESARPSHTSQYLCASSGGLTGELFFGEGSRLTVL.